This entry features one TCR beta chain sequence. Its antigen is currently unknown. The data derive from a study of cytomegalovirus exposure and HLA in healthy donors. The V segment lost 5 bases and the J segment 3 bases; nucleotides outside the gene matches: 22. There are 19 residues in the CDR3. CDR1 is SGHDN and CDR2 is FVKESK in the germline V gene. Study findings and constraints: In a later analysis, TCR beta V- and J-gene trimming was associated with a missense DCLRE1C variant.

A multiplex PCR was run with 60 Vbeta primers and 13 Jbeta primers. The method was immunoSEQ multiplex PCR; TCRdb's version includes in-frame clones alone and lacks a portion of them. The sample includes about 180,000 clones, approximately 80% of them seen just once. The sequence came from a man in his thirties or forties in good health and CMV-seronegative. The chain recombines TRBV14 with TRBJ2-7, with TRBD1 matching 7 bases. The sample was PBMCs. CDR3 bases: TGTGCCAGCAGCTTTACAGAACTACAGGGGAGAGACCTTTACTACGAGCAGTACTTC. Protein product: CASSFTELQGRDLYYEQYF.